This T cell receptor beta chain was sequenced during a study of HIV-infected patients and healthy controls. Points from the study as a whole: MAIT alpha-chain CDR3s were frequent in healthy controls, depleted in HIV+. The seeming recovery of the Gini index after therapy in HIV-infected patients vanished in size-matched data. Untreated HIV+ repertoires had roughly threefold fewer distinct CDR3s and lower Shannon diversity than healthy controls.

Around 500 ng RNA was reverse transcribed with alpha and beta constant-region primers. Alpha and beta chain libraries were made separately by chain-specific third strand synthesis with multiplexing indices. TCRdb called the 5' RACE reads again in MiXCR, with one record for every CDR3 protein. The table lists about 10,000 distinct CDR3 sequences, about 8.2% of them singletons, with approximately 6.1% in the top ten. The V end lost 7 bases, the J end lost 9 bases, and 15 bases lay between the germline ends. CDR3 length: 11 residues. CDR1 is SQVTM, CDR2 ANQGSEA, per germline. This clonotype has just a few counts. No antigen is known for it. The repertoire came from unfractionated whole blood and reflected all unsorted peripheral T cells.

The TCR sequence derives from an adult in good health. The rearrangement uses TRBV29-1 and TRBJ1-2; D might be TRBD1 (6 bases). Sequencing was carried out using blood. The CDR3 sequence is CSALGRGRYTF. As DNA, the CDR3 is TGCAGCGCCCTGGGGCGGGGGCGCTACACCTTC.